The entry below describes one T cell receptor beta chain. The V gene lost 1 base and the J gene lost 0 bases, with 15 bases spanning the gap. CDR3 length: 17 amino acids. Germline CDR1 and CDR2: KGHSH and LQKENI. Per the authors' pipeline: Reference gene primer amplification yielded estimated nucleated cell counts. Some clones are missing from TCRdb's copy, which holds only in-frame ones; the method was immunoSEQ multiplex PCR. V and J calls and clone size are given by that table; D and trimming were obtained from the DNA. The sample holds hundreds of thousands of clones, roughly 91% seen once. The source of the sample is a study of blood T cell repertoires in COVID-19. Study information: The samples span acute and convalescent COVID-19 from the United States, Italy and Spain. T cells, B-cell-depleted T cells, or PBMCs provided the cDNA or gDNA that served as material.

Sequencing used PBMCs or T cells enriched from blood (not recorded which). The receptor's source is a woman under 40 with acute COVID-19. The chain combines TRBV18 with TRBJ1-2; possibly TRBD1 for D (6 bases). CDR3 sequence: CASSPLLPQGPNYGYTF. In DNA form, the CDR3 reads TGTGCCAGCTCACCACTATTACCCCAGGGGCCTAACTATGGCTACACCTTC.